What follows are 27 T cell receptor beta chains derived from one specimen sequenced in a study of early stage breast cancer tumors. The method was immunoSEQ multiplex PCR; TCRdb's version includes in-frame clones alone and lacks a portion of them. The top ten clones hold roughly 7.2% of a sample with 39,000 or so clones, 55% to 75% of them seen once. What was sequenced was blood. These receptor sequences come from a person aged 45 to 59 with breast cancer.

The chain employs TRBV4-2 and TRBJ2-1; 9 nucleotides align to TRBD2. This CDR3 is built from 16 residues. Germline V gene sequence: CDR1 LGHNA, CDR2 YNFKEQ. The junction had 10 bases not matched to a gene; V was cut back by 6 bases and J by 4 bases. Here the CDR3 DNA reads TGTGCCAGCAGACTTATAGCGGGAGAAGCATACAATGAGCAGTTCTTC. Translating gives CASRLIAGEAYNEQFF.

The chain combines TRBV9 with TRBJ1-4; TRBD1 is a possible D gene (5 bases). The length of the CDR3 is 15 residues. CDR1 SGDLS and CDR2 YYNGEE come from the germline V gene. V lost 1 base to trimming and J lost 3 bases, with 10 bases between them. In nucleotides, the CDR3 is TGTGCCAGCAGCGTACAGGGTCGGGCTAATGAAAAACTGTTTTTT. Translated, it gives CASSVQGRANEKLFF. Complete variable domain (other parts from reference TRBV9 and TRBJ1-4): DSGVTQTPKHLITATGQRVTLRCSPRSGDLSVYWYQQSLDQGLQFLIQYYNGEERAKGNILERFSAQQFPDLHSELNLSSLELGDSALYFCASSVQGRANEKLFFGSGTQLSVL.

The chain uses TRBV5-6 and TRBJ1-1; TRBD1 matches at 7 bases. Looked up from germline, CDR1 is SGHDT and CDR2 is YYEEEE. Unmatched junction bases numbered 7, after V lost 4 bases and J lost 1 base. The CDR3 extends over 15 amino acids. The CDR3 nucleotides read TGTGCCAGCAGCAAGGACAGGATTTCGAACACTGAAGCTTTCTTT. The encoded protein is CASSKDRISNTEAFF.

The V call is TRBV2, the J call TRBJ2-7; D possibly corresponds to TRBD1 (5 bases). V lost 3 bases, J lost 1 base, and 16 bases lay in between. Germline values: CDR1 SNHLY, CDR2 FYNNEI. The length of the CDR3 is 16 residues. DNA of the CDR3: TGTGCCAGCAGTGACATCGGGCTGGGGCAATCCTACGAGCAGTACTTC. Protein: CASSDIGLGQSYEQYF.

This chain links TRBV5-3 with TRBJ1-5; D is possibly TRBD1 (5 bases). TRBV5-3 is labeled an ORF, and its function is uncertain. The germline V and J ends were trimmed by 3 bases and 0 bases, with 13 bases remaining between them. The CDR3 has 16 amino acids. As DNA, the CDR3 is TGTGCCAGAAGCTCGACAGAAAACGATAGCAATCAGCCCCAGCATTTT. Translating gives CARSSTENDSNQPQHF.

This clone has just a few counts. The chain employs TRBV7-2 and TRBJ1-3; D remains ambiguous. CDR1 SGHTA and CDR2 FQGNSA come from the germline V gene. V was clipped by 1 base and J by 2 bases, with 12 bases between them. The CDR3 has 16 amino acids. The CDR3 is CASSLDQAGTGNTIYF. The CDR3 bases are TGTGCCAGCAGCTTAGACCAGGCGGGTACTGGAAACACCATATATTTT. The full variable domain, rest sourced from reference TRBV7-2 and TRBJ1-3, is GAGVSQSPSNKVTEKGKDVELRCDPISGHTALYWYRQSLGQGLEFLIYFQGNSAPDKSGLPSDRFSAERTGGSVSTLTIQRTQQEDSAVYLCASSLDQAGTGNTIYFGEGSWLTVV.

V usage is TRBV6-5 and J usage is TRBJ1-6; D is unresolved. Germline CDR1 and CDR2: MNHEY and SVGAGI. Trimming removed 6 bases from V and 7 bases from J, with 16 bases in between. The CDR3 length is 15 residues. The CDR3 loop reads CASRKPGVPNSPLHF. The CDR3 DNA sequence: TGTGCCAGCAGGAAACCGGGTGTTCCAAATTCACCCCTCCACTTT.

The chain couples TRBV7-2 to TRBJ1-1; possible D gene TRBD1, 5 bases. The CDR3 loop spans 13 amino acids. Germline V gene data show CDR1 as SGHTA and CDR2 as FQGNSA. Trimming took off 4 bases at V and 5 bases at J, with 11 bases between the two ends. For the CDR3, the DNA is TGTGCCAGCAGCTCTCAACAGGAGACTGAAGCTTTCTTT. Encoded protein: CASSSQQETEAFF. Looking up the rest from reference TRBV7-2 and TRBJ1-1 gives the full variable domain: GAGVSQSPSNKVTEKGKDVELRCDPISGHTALYWYRQSLGQGLEFLIYFQGNSAPDKSGLPSDRFSAERTGGSVSTLTIQRTQQEDSAVYLCASSSQQETEAFFGQGTRLTVV.

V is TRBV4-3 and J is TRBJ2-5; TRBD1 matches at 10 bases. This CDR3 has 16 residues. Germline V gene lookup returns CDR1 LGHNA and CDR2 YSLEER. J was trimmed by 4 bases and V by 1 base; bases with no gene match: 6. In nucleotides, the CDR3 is TGCGCCAGCAGCCAAGGGGGGACAGGGGCAACAGAGACCCAGTACTTC. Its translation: CASSQGGTGATETQYF.

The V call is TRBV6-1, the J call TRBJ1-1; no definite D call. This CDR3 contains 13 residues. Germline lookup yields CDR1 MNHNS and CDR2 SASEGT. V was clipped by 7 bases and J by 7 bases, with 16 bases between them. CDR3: CASKSEAVGEAFF. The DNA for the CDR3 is TGTGCCAGCAAATCGGAGGCCGTGGGTGAAGCTTTCTTT.

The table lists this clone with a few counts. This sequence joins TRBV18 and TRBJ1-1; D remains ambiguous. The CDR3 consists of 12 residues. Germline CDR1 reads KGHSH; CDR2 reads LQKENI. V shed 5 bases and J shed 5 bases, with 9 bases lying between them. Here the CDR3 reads CASSLPGTEAFF. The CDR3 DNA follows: TGTGCCAGCTCATTACCCGGGACTGAAGCTTTCTTT.

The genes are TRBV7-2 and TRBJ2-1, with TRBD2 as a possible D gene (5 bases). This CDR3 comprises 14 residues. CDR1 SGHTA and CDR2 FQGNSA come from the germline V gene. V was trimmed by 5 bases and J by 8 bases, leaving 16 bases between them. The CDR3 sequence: CASSPYRRGDEQFF. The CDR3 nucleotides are TGTGCCAGCAGCCCTTATCGTCGGGGTGATGAGCAGTTCTTC.

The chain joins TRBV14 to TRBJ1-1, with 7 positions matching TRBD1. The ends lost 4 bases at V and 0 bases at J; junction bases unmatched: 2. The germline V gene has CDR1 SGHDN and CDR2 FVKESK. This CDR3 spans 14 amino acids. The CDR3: CASSRQGLNTEAFF. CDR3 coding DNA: TGTGCCAGCAGCCGACAGGGTTTGAACACTGAAGCTTTCTTT.

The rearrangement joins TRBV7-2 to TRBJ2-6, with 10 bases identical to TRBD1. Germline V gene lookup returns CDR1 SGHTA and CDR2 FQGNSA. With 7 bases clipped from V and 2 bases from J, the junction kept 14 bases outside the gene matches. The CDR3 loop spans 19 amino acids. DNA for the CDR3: TGTGCCAGCACCCATGGGGGGGGGACAGGGGATACTGGGGCCAACGTCCTGACTTTC. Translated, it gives CASTHGGGTGDTGANVLTF. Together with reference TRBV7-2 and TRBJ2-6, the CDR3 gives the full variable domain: GAGVSQSPSNKVTEKGKDVELRCDPISGHTALYWYRQSLGQGLEFLIYFQGNSAPDKSGLPSDRFSAERTGGSVSTLTIQRTQQEDSAVYLCASTHGGGTGDTGANVLTFGAGSRLTVL.

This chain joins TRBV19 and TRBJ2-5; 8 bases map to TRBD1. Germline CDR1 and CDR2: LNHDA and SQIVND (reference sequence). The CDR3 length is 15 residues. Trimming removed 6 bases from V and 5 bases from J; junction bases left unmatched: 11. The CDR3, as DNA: TGTGCCAGTAGACCCGGGACAGGTTCGATTGAGACCCAGTACTTC. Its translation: CASRPGTGSIETQYF.

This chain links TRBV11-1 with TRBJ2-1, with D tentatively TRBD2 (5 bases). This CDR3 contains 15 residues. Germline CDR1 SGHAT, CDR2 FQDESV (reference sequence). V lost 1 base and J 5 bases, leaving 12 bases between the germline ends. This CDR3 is CASSLEGIGDNEQFF. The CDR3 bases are TGTGCCAGCAGCTTAGAAGGGATCGGGGACAATGAGCAGTTCTTC.

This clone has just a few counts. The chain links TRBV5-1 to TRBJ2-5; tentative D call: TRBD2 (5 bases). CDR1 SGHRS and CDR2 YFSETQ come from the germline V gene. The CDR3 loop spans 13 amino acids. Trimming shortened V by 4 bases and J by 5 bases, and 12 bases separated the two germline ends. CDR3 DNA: TGCGCCAGCAGCGCTACTAGTTTGGAGACCCAGTACTTC. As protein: CASSATSLETQYF.

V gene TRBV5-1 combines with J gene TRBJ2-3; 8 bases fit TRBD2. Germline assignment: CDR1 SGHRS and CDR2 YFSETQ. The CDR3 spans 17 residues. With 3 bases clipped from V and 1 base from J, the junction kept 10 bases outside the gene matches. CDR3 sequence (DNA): TGCGCCAGCAGCTCCCGGACTAGCTCTGTGGGCACAGATACGCAGTATTTT. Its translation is CASSSRTSSVGTDTQYF.

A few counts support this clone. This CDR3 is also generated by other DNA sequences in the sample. The CDR3 sequence is CASSEGDEQFF. Written as DNA, the CDR3 is TGTGCCAGCAGCGAGGGGGATGAGCAGTTCTTC. V usage is TRBV9 and J usage is TRBJ2-1; the D gene is possibly TRBD1 (6 bases). The CDR3 extends over 11 amino acids. V lost 3 bases to trimming and J lost 8 bases, with 6 bases between them. Germline lookup yields CDR1 SGDLS and CDR2 YYNGEE.

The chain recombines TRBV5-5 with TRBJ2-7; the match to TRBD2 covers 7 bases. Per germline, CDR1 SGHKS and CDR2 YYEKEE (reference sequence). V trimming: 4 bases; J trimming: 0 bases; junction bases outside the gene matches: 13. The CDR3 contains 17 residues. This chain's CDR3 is CASSPRLSSGGSYEQYV. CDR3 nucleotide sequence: TGTGCCAGCAGCCCGAGACTTTCGTCGGGAGGCTCCTACGAGCAGTACGTC.

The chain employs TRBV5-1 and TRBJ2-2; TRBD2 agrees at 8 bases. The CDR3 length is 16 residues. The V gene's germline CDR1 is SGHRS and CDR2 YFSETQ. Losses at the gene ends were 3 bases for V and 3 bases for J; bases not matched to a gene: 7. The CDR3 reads CASSYSGVEDTGELFF. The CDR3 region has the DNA TGCGCCAGCAGCTATAGCGGGGTCGAAGACACCGGGGAGCTGTTTTTT.

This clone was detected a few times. The CDR3 loop is CATRSGLRLEYGYTF. Here the CDR3 DNA reads TGCGCCACAAGATCGGGACTCCGCTTAGAGTATGGCTACACCTTC. The rearrangement uses TRBV10-2 and TRBJ1-2; D is possibly TRBD1 (5 bases). CDR3 length equals 15 residues. Germline V gene sequence: CDR1 WSHSY, CDR2 SAAADI. Trimming shortened V by 10 bases and J by 5 bases, and 23 bases separated the two germline ends.

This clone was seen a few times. CDR3 loop: CATTPTGRNTEAFF. The CDR3 DNA is TGTGCCACCACCCCGACAGGGCGGAACACTGAAGCTTTCTTT. This chain uses TRBV15 with TRBJ1-1, with 7 bases lining up with TRBD1. This CDR3 has 14 amino acids. With 7 bases clipped from V and 1 base from J, the junction kept 6 bases outside the gene matches. Germline CDR1 reads LNHNV; CDR2 reads YYDKDF (reference sequence).

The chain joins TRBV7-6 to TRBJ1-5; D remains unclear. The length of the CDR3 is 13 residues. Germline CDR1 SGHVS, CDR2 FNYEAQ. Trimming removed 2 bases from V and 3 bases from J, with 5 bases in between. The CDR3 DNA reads TGTGCCAGCAGCTTAAGCACCAATCAGCCCCAGCATTTT. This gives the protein CASSLSTNQPQHF.

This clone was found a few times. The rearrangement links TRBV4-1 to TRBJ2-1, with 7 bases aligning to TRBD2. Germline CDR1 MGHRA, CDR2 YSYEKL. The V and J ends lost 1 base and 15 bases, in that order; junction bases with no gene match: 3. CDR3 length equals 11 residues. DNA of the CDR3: TGCGCCAGCAGCCAAGGGACTAGGCGGTTCTTC. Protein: CASSQGTRRFF.

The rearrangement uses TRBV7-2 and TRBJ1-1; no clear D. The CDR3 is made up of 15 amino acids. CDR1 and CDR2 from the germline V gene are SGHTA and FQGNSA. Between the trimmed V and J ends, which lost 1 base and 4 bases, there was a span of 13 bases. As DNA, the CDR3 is TGTGCCAGCAGCTTAGACAGCCAGGCGAGCACTGAAGCTTTCTTT. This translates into CASSLDSQASTEAFF.

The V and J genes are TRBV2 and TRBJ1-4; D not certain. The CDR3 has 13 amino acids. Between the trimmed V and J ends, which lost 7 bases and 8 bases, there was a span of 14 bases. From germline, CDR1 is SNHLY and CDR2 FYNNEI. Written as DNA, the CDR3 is TGTGCCAGCACCGTCCGTGAGCGAGAAAAACTGTTTTTT. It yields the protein CASTVREREKLFF.